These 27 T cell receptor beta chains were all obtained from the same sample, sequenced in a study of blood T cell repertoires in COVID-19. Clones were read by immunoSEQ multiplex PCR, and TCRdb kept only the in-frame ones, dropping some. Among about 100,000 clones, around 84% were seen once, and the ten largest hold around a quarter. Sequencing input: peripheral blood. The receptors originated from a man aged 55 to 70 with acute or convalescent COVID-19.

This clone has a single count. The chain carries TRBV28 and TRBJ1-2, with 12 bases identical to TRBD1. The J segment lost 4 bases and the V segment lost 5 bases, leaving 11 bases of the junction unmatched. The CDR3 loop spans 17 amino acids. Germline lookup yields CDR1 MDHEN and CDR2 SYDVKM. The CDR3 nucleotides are TGTGCCAGCAGTCGCGGTCGGGACAGGGGGCGAGGCTATGGCTACACCTTC. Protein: CASSRGRDRGRGYGYTF.

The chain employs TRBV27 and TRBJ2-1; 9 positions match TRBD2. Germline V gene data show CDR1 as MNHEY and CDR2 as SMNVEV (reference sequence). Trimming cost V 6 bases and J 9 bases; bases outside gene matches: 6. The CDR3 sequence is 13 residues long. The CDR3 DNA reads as TGTGCCAGCAGGGGGACTAGCTGGGTTGAGCAGTTCTTC. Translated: CASRGTSWVEQFF.

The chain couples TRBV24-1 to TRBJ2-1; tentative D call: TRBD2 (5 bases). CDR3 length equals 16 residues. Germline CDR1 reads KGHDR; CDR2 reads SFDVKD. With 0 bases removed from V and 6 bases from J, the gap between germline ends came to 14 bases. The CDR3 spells CATSDLTPPRGNEQFF. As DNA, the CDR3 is TGTGCCACCAGTGATTTGACACCCCCACGGGGCAATGAGCAGTTCTTC.

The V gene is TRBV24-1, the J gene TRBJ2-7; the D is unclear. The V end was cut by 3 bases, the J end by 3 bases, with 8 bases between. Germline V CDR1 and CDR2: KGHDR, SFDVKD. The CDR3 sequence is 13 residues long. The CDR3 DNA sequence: TGTGCCACCAGTGATCCACAAAGCTACGAGCAGTACTTC. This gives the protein CATSDPQSYEQYF.

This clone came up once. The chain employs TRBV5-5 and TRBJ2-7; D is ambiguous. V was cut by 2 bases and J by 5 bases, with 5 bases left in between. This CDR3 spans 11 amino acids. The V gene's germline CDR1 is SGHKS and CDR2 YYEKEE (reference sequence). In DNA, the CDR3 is TGTGCCAGCAGCTTATATGACGAGCAGTACTTC. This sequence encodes CASSLYDEQYF.

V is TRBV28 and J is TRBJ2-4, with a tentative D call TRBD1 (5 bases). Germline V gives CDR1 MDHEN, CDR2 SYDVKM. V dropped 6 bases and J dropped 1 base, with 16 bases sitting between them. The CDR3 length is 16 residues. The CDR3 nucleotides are TGTGCCAGCAGACCTCAGGGTTTCACGGCCAAAAACATTCAGTACTTC. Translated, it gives CASRPQGFTAKNIQYF.

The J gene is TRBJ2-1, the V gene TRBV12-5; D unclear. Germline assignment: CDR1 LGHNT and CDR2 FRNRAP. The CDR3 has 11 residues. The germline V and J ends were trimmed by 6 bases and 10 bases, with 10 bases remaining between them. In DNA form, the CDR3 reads TGTGCTAGTGGCCTGACTCGAGAGCAGTTCTTC. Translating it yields CASGLTREQFF.

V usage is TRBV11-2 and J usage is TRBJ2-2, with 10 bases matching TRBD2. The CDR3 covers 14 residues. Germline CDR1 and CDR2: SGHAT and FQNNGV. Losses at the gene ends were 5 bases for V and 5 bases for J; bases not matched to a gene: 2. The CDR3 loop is CASSQLAGTGELFF. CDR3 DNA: TGTGCCAGCAGCCAACTAGCGGGAACCGGGGAGCTGTTTTTT.

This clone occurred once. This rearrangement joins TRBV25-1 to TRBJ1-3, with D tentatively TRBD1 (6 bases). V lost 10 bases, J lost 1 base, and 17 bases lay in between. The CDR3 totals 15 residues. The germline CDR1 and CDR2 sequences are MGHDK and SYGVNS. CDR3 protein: CATLGTTDSGNTIYF. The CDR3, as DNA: TGTGCCACCCTAGGGACAACGGATTCTGGAAACACCATATATTTT.

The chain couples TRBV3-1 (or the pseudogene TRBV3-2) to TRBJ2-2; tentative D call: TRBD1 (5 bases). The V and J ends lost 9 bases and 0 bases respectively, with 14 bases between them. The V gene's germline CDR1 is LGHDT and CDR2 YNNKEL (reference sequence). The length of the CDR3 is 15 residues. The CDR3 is CASLGRGSNTGELFF. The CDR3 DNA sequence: TGTGCCAGTTTGGGTAGGGGCTCGAACACCGGGGAGCTGTTTTTT.

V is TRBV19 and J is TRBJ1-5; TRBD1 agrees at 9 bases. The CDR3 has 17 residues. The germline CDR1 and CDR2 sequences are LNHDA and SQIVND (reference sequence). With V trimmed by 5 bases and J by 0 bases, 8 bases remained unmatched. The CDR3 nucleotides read TGTGCCAGTAGTCGGACAGGGGAGGGGTATAGCAATCAGCCCCAGCATTTT. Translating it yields CASSRTGEGYSNQPQHF.

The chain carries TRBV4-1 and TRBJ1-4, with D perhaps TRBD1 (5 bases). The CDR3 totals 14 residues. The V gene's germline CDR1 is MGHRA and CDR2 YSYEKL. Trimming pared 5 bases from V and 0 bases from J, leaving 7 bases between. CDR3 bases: TGCGCCAGCAGCGACAGAGCAACTAATGAAAAACTGTTTTTT. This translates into CASSDRATNEKLFF.

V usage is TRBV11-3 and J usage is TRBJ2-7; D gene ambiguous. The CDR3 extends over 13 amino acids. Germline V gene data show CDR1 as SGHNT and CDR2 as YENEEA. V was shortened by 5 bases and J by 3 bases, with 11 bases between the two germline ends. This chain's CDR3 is CASSRGPFYEQYV. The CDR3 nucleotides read TGTGCCAGCAGCCGCGGCCCTTTCTACGAGCAGTACGTC.

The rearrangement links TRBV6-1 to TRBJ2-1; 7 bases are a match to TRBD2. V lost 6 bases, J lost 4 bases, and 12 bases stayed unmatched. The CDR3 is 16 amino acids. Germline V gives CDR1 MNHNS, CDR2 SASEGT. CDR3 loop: CASRETGRAGYNEQFF. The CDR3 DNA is TGTGCCAGCAGAGAAACGGGGAGGGCGGGGTACAATGAGCAGTTCTTC.

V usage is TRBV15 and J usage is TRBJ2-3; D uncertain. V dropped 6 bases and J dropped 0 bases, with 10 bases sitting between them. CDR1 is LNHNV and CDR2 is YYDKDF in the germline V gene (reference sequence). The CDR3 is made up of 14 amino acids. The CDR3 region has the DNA TGTGCCACCAGATGGGCATTAAGCACAGATACGCAGTATTTT. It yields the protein CATRWALSTDTQYF.

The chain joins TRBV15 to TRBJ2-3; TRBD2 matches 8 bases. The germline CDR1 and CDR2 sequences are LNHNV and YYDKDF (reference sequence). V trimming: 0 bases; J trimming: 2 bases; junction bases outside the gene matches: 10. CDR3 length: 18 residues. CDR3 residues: CATSREGRTGLDTDTQYF. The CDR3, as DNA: TGTGCCACCAGCAGAGAGGGCAGGACGGGACTAGACACAGATACGCAGTATTTT.

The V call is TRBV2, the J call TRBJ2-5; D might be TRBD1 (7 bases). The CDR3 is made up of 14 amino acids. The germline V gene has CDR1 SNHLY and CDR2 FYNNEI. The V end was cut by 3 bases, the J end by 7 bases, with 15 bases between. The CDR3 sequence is CASSESGGSRTQYF. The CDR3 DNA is TGTGCCAGCAGTGAGTCAGGGGGGTCTCGGACCCAGTACTTC.

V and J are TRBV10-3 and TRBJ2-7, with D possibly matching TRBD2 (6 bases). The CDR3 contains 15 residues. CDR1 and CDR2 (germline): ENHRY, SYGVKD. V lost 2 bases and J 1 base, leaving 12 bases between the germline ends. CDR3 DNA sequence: TGTGCCATCAGTGAGAGGGCTAGCGAGTCCTACGAGCAGTACTTC. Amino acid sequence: CAISERASESYEQYF.

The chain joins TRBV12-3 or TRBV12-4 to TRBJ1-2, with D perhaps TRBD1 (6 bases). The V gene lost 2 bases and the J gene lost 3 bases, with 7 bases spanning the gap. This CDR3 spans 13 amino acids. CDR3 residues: CASSLNRDYGYTF. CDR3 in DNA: TGTGCCAGCAGTTTAAACAGGGACTATGGCTACACCTTC.

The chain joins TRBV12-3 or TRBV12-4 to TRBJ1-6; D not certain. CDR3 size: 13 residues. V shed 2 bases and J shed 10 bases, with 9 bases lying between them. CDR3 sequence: CASSLSPESPLHF. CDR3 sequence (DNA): TGTGCCAGCAGTTTATCTCCAGAATCACCCCTCCACTTT.

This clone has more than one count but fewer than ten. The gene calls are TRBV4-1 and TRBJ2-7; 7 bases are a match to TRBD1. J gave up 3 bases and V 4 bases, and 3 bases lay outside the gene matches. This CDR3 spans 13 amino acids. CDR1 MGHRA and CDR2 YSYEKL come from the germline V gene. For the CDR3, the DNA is TGCGCCAGCAGCCGGGGACAGCTCTACGAGCAGTACTTC. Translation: CASSRGQLYEQYF.

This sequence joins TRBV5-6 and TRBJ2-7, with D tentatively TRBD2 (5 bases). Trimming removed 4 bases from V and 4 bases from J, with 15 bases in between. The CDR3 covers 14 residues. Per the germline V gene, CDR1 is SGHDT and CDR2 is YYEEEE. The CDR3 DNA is TGTGCCAGCAGCCCGGGGTCAGCGTGGTACGAGCAGTACTTC. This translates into CASSPGSAWYEQYF.

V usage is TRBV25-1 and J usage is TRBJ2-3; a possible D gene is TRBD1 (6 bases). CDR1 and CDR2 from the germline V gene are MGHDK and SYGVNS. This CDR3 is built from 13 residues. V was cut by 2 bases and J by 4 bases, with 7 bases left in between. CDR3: CASSEGGPDTQYF. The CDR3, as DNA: TGTGCCAGCAGTGAAGGGGGCCCAGATACGCAGTATTTT.

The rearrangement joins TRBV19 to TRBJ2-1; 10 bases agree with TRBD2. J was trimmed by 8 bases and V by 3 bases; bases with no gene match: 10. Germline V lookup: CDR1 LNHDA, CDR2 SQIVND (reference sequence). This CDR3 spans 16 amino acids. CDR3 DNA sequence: TGTGCCAGTAGTATTAAGTCCCTAGCGGGAGTCTATGAGCAGTTCTTC. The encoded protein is CASSIKSLAGVYEQFF.

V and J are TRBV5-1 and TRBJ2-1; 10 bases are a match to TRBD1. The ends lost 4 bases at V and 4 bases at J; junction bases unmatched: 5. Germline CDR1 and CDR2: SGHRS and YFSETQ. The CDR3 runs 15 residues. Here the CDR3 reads CASSEGTGEYNEQFF. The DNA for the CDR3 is TGCGCCAGCAGCGAAGGGACAGGGGAATACAATGAGCAGTTCTTC.

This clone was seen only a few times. CDR3 coding DNA: TGCGCCAGCAGCTTGGAGGGGACAGGACGAGAGACCCAGTACTTC. This sequence encodes CASSLEGTGRETQYF. The rearrangement uses TRBV5-1 and TRBJ2-5, with 8 bases that match TRBD1. This CDR3 is built from 15 residues. J lost 4 bases, V lost 0 bases, and 5 bases had no gene match. Per the germline V gene, CDR1 is SGHRS and CDR2 is YFSETQ.

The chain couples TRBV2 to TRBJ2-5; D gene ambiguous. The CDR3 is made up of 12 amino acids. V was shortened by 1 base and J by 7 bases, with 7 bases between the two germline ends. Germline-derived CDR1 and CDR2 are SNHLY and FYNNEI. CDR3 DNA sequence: TGTGCCAGCAGTGAAGTAATCGGGACCCAGTACTTC. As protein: CASSEVIGTQYF.